The next 27 T cell receptor beta chains were all read from a single sample in a study of neoadjuvant anti-PD-1 for oral cavity cancer. Time point indicated: after neoadjuvant nivolumab, at surgical resection. Clones were read by immunoSEQ multiplex PCR, and TCRdb kept only the in-frame ones, dropping some. The sample has 55,000 to 75,000 clones; about 90% are singletons. This specimen consisted of PBMCs, obtained after nivolumab (anti-PD-1) treatment. All receptors come from a person aged 40 to 85 with oral cavity squamous cell carcinoma.

The rearrangement uses TRBV28 and TRBJ1-2; D ambiguous. The CDR3 covers 14 residues. Deletions cut 1 base from V and 6 bases from J, with 12 bases between. Germline V gene lookup returns CDR1 MDHEN and CDR2 SYDVKM. The CDR3 DNA reads TGTGCCAGCAGTTTATCAAGGACTTCAGATGGCTACACCTTC. Translation: CASSLSRTSDGYTF.

Turning to this clone: Relative to the germline gene, one junction end is altered; a read error may explain this. V and J are TRBV28 and TRBJ2-1, with D perhaps matching TRBD2 (6 bases). This CDR3 spans 15 amino acids. The V gene's germline CDR1 is MDHEN and CDR2 SYDVKM. The CDR3 here is CASGLERRRGNEQFF. CDR3 DNA sequence: TGTGCCAGCGGTTTAGAAAGGCGGAGGGGCAATGAGCAGTTCTTC. The full variable domain, in which reference TRBV28 and TRBJ2-1 provide the parts outside the CDR3, is DVKVTQSSRYLVKRTGEKVFLECVQDMDHENMFWYRQDPGLGLRLIYFSYDVKMKEKGDIPEGYSVSREKKERFSLILESASTNQTSMYLCASGLERRRGNEQFFGPGTRLTVL.

This rearrangement joins TRBV30 to TRBJ1-2, with D perhaps matching TRBD1 (5 bases). V was cut by 0 bases and J by 4 bases, with 9 bases left in between. This CDR3 spans 13 amino acids. The V gene's germline CDR1 is GTSNPN and CDR2 SVGIG (reference sequence). As DNA, the CDR3 is TGTGCCTGGAGTGTCAGGGTCCTCTATGGCTACACCTTC. Translated, it gives CAWSVRVLYGYTF.

The table lists this clone with a few counts. The chain uses TRBV11-3 and TRBJ1-3; 11 positions match TRBD1. The CDR3 sequence is 18 residues long. With V trimmed by 5 bases and J by 1 base, 10 bases remained unmatched. The germline gives CDR1 SGHNT, CDR2 YENEEA. CDR3 coding DNA: TGTGCCAGCAGCCCGGGACAGGGGGTACAGAGTTCTGGAAACACCATATATTTT. The encoded protein is CASSPGQGVQSSGNTIYF.

This chain connects TRBV5-8 to TRBJ1-2; 8 bases line up with TRBD1. V shed 1 base and J 4 bases; nucleotides not matched to a gene: 6. The CDR3 is 15 amino acids. Germline CDR1 and CDR2: SGHTS and YDEGEE. CDR3 nucleotide sequence: TGTGCCAGCAGCTTGAGGGACAGGAGAGCCTATGGCTACACCTTC. Amino acids: CASSLRDRRAYGYTF.

The CDR3 is CASSVEGAYEQYF. CDR3 nucleotide sequence: TGTGCCAGCAGCGTAGAAGGGGCCTACGAGCAGTACTTC. This sequence joins TRBV9 and TRBJ2-7, with a possible D match to TRBD1 (5 bases). CDR1 is SGDLS, CDR2 YYNGEE, per germline. V was shortened by 0 bases and J by 2 bases, with 6 bases between the two germline ends. The CDR3 consists of 13 residues.

The CDR3 DNA reads TGCGCCAGCAGCCAAAACGGGCTTAGCAATCAGCCCCAGCATTTT. Its protein product is CASSQNGLSNQPQHF. The J gene is TRBJ1-5, the V gene TRBV4-1; D gene ambiguous. The ends were cut back, 2 bases at V and 0 bases at J, with 8 bases in the middle. The CDR3 runs to 15 residues. Germline V CDR1 and CDR2: MGHRA, YSYEKL.

This rearrangement joins TRBV2 to TRBJ2-5; either TRBD1 or TRBD2 may fit D (6 bases each). CDR1 and CDR2 from the germline V gene are SNHLY and FYNNEI. The CDR3 covers 15 residues. Trimming removed 5 bases from V and 5 bases from J, with 18 bases in between. The CDR3 reads CASSRLVGGRETQYF. In nucleotides, the CDR3 is TGTGCCAGCAGTCGACTCGTGGGGGGCCGGGAGACCCAGTACTTC.

The count of this clone is one. The rearrangement joins TRBV2 to TRBJ1-5; possible D gene TRBD1, 6 bases. CDR1 is SNHLY, CDR2 FYNNEI, per germline. Trimming removed 6 bases at V and 7 bases at J, with 28 bases between. There are 18 residues in the CDR3. CDR3 residues: CASSLPTGLPLQSQPQHF. CDR3 nucleotide sequence: TGTGCCAGCAGCCTCCCAACAGGGTTACCGCTACAATCCCAGCCCCAGCATTTT.

This chain connects TRBV30 to TRBJ2-2; D is unclear. Germline assignment: CDR1 GTSNPN and CDR2 SVGIG (reference sequence). V was pared by 1 base and J by 8 bases, with 11 bases between. This CDR3 has 13 residues. Written as DNA, the CDR3 is TGTGCCTGGAGTGGGAATGACGCGGGGGAGCTGTTTTTT. Translation: CAWSGNDAGELFF.

The V gene is TRBV7-9, the J gene TRBJ2-5; D gene uncertain. The CDR3 runs 13 residues. From germline, CDR1 is SEHNR and CDR2 FQNEAQ (reference sequence). Between the trimmed V and J ends, which lost 3 bases and 2 bases, there was a span of 7 bases. This chain's CDR3 is CASSFFPQETQYF. Written as DNA, the CDR3 is TGTGCCAGCAGCTTCTTCCCGCAAGAGACCCAGTACTTC. The full variable domain, rest sourced from reference TRBV7-9 and TRBJ2-5, is DTGVSQNPRHKITKRGQNVTFRCDPISEHNRLYWYRQTLGQGPEFLTYFQNEAQLEKSRLLSDRFSAERPKGSFSTLEIQRTEQGDSAMYLCASSFFPQETQYFGPGTRLLVL.

The sample holds a few counts of this clone. The rearrangement joins TRBV12-1 to TRBJ2-7; TRBD2, the table's D call, was not compared with the DNA. TRBV12-1 is classified as a pseudogene. CDR3 length: 16 amino acids. The CDR3 sequence: CASSLKKTSGSYEQYF. The CDR3, as DNA: TGTGCCAGCAGCCTAAAAAAGACTAGCGGGTCTTACGAGCAGTACTTC.

V and J are TRBV30 and TRBJ1-1; D is undetermined. Trimming left V 4 bases short and J 4 bases short, with 13 bases between. The CDR3 sequence is 13 residues long. Germline CDR1 and CDR2: GTSNPN and SVGIG (reference sequence). The CDR3 bases are TGTGCCTGGACCTCCACGTGGGGCACTGAAGCTTTCTTT. Translated: CAWTSTWGTEAFF.

This chain connects TRBV7-9 to TRBJ2-3; D unclear. Germline loops: CDR1 SEHNR, CDR2 FQNEAQ (reference sequence). Trimming removed 5 bases from V and 6 bases from J, with 12 bases in between. The CDR3 loop spans 13 amino acids. In nucleotides, the CDR3 is TGTGCCAGCAGCCGCCAAGCTAGGGATACGCAGTATTTT. Translation: CASSRQARDTQYF.

The V call is TRBV5-4, the J call TRBJ1-2, with 7 bases that match TRBD1. Trimming removed 2 bases from V and 2 bases from J; junction bases left unmatched: 6. The CDR3 covers 15 residues. CDR1 is SGHNT, CDR2 YYREEE, per germline (reference sequence). The CDR3 is CASSLPDRVNYGYTF. The CDR3 DNA is TGTGCCAGCAGCTTACCCGACAGGGTCAACTATGGCTACACCTTC.

This clone was seen only once. The V call is TRBV7-3, the J call TRBJ2-3; no definite D call. This CDR3 has 15 residues. Germline V lookup: CDR1 SGHTA, CDR2 FQGTGA. V lost 1 base to trimming and J lost 0 bases, with 8 bases between them. CDR3 coding DNA: TGTGCCAGCAGCTTAAACGGCGGTAGCACAGATACGCAGTATTTT. Amino acids: CASSLNGGSTDTQYF.

This clone was found a few times. The V call is TRBV6-6, the J call TRBJ2-5; D may be TRBD2 (6 bases). Germline CDR1 reads MNHNY; CDR2 reads SVGAGI (reference sequence). The germline V and J ends were trimmed by 6 bases and 3 bases, with 11 bases remaining between them. The CDR3 length is 13 residues. CDR3 bases: TGTGCCAGCAGCCTCCGGACTAAAGAGACCCAGTACTTC. Translating it yields CASSLRTKETQYF.

This clone has only a few counts. The chain links TRBV7-9 to TRBJ1-3; D is undetermined. Trimming removed 5 bases at V and 0 bases at J, with 14 bases between. This CDR3 spans 16 amino acids. Looked up from germline, CDR1 is SEHNR and CDR2 is FQNEAQ (reference sequence). CDR3 loop: CASSTLRRISGNTIYF. The CDR3 DNA is TGTGCCAGCAGCACCCTCCGGAGAATCTCTGGAAACACCATATATTTT.

The genes are TRBV5-6 and TRBJ2-7, with 7 bases fitting TRBD1. Germline values: CDR1 SGHDT, CDR2 YYEEEE. The CDR3 loop spans 15 amino acids. The V segment lost 4 bases and the J segment 0 bases; nucleotides outside the gene matches: 7. The CDR3 spells CASSPRQGFSYEQYF. CDR3 in DNA: TGTGCCAGCAGCCCACGACAGGGCTTCTCCTACGAGCAGTACTTC.

The CDR3 sequence is CASSPHREVTEAFF. The CDR3 DNA sequence: TGCGCCAGCAGCCCCCACAGGGAGGTGACTGAAGCTTTCTTT. V gene TRBV4-1 combines with J gene TRBJ1-1, with a possible D match to TRBD1 (6 bases). Germline-derived CDR1 and CDR2 are MGHRA and YSYEKL. Trimming cost V 4 bases and J 5 bases, with 14 bases left between them. The CDR3 is 14 amino acids.

This chain connects TRBV28 to TRBJ1-2; D uncertain. The germline gives CDR1 MDHEN, CDR2 SYDVKM. The V end was cut by 3 bases, the J end by 4 bases, with 6 bases between. The CDR3 is 12 amino acids. The CDR3 spells CASSFQAYGYTF. The CDR3 DNA follows: TGTGCCAGCAGTTTTCAGGCCTATGGCTACACCTTC.

This clone appeared once. The chain couples TRBV4-1 to TRBJ1-3; 12 nucleotides line up with TRBD1. Germline lookup yields CDR1 MGHRA and CDR2 YSYEKL. There are 17 residues in the CDR3. Trimming cost V 3 bases and J 5 bases; bases outside gene matches: 8. The CDR3 nucleotides are TGCGCCAGCAGCCAGGGACAGGGGGCGGTTTGGAGAAACACCATATATTTT. It codes for CASSQGQGAVWRNTIYF.

The chain joins TRBV19 to TRBJ1-2; D not certain. CDR1 LNHDA and CDR2 SQIVND come from the germline V gene (reference sequence). The CDR3 is 14 residues long. Trimming pared 7 bases from V and 2 bases from J, leaving 14 bases between. Here the CDR3 reads CASKERTANYGYTF. CDR3 in DNA: TGTGCCAGTAAGGAGCGGACGGCCAACTATGGCTACACCTTC.

The rearrangement links TRBV29-1 to TRBJ1-1; TRBD1 is a possible D gene (5 bases). V dropped 7 bases and J dropped 3 bases, with 18 bases sitting between them. Looked up from germline, CDR1 is SQVTM and CDR2 is ANQGSEA. The CDR3 has 14 residues. This chain's CDR3 is CSALAGPGDTEAFF. DNA for the CDR3: TGCAGCGCCCTAGCGGGACCGGGCGACACTGAAGCTTTCTTT.

The genes are TRBV4-2 and TRBJ1-2; D gene ambiguous. This CDR3 is 16 amino acids long. The germline V gene has CDR1 LGHNA and CDR2 YNFKEQ. V lost 0 bases and J 8 bases, leaving 19 bases between the germline ends. For the CDR3, the DNA is TGTGCCAGCAGCCAAGATAGGACGGGTTTAAATGAGGGCTACACCTTC. It encodes CASSQDRTGLNEGYTF.

The chain's CDR3 is CASSLVGAGADTQYF. For the CDR3, the DNA is TGTGCCAGCAGCTTGGTGGGGGCCGGGGCAGATACGCAGTATTTT. The chain employs TRBV5-4 and TRBJ2-3; maybe TRBD1 (6 bases). V was shortened by 0 bases and J by 4 bases, with 12 bases between the two germline ends. Germline assignment: CDR1 SGHNT and CDR2 YYREEE (reference sequence). This CDR3 spans 15 amino acids.

This clone is deemed medium-sized. V gene TRBV2 combines with J gene TRBJ1-5; D is unclear. The CDR3 spans 14 residues. V lost 3 bases to trimming and J lost 7 bases, with 13 bases between them. CDR1 and CDR2 (germline): SNHLY, FYNNEI. The CDR3 DNA reads TGTGCCAGCAGTGACGCCCGCTACGGCCAGCCCCAGCATTTT. This gives the protein CASSDARYGQPQHF.